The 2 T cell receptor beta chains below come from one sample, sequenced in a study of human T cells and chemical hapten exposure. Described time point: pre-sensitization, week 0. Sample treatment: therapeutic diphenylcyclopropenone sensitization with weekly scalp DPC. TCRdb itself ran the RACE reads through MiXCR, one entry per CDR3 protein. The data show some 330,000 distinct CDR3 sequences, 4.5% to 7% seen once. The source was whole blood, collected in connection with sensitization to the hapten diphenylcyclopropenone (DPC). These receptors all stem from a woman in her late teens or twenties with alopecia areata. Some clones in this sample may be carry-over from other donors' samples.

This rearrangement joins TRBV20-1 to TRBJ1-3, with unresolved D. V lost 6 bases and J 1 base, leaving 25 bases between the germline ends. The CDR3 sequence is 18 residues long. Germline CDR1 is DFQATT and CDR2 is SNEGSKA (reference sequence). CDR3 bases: TGCAGTGCCCCCAGGCCGTCTTGGCCGATGGGTTCTGGAAACACCATATATTTT. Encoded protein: CSAPRPSWPMGSGNTIYF.

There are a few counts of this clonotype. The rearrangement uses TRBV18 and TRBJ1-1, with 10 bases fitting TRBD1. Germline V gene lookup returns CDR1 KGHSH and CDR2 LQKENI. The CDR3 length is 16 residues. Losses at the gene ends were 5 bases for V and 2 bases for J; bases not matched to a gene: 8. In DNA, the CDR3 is TGTGCCAGCTCAGAGACAGGGGGCGCCGGAAACACTGAAGCTTTCTTT. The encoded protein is CASSETGGAGNTEAFF.